In its sample, the clone carrying this T cell receptor beta chain was seen many times. These data come from a study of T-cell reconstitution after alpha-beta-depleted transplantation in children. The V and J ends lost 7 bases and 4 bases respectively, with 16 bases between them. The CDR3 runs to 14 residues. Molecular barcoding with unique molecular identifiers was used for the TCRbeta library. A single record per CDR3 protein comes from TCRdb applying MiXCR to the PCR reads. Of roughly 120,000 distinct CDR3 sequences in the sample, roughly 23% were seen once. The sequencing here drew on PBMCs, mostly from graft donor cells, taken 180 days after TCRalphabeta/CD19-depleted stem cell transplant. The TCR comes from a male patient aged 2 to 9 who had a stem cell transplant for chronic granulomatous disease, so the T cells may come from the graft donor. This chain uses TRBV12-3 or TRBV12-4 with TRBJ1-2, with a weak D call TRBD1 (5 bases). CDR3 coding DNA: TGTGCCAGCATCCAGGGAATAGGGACCTATGGCTACACCTTC. Protein: CASIQGIGTYGYTF.